The clone carrying this T cell receptor beta chain was observed many times. Antigen: not known. Library construction for TCR beta used iRepertoire HTBI primers and Arm-PCR of CDR3 regions. TCRdb ran MiXCR on the multiplex PCR reads and lists one entry per CDR3 protein. The sample lists fewer than 550,000 distinct CDR3 sequences, 15% to 20% occurring once. The entry originates in a study of regulatory T cells in long-lasting Graves disease. Overall study findings and caveats: Peripheral blood, not thyroid tissue, was the sole material studied.

The germline V gene has CDR1 SGHTA and CDR2 FQGNSA. The CDR3 loop spans 14 amino acids. Trimming shortened V by 10 bases and J by 9 bases, and 23 bases separated the two germline ends. Time point here: newly diagnosed GD, antithyroid drugs for less than 3 months. PBMC RNA served as the TCR library source. These data also formed part of another study, on T cells in Graves' hyperthyroidism and ophthalmopathy. As reported in that work: Recently diagnosed hyperthyroidism of less than 2 months' duration affected patients aged 18 to 65.

The sequencing used peripheral blood mononuclear cells (PBMCs), collected at new diagnosis, from a patient treated with antithyroid drugs. The receptor's source is a middle-aged woman with Graves disease. The chain is built from TRBV7-2 and TRBJ2-3, with D perhaps given as TRBD1 or TRBD2 (7 bases each). The CDR3 DNA is TGTGCCATCCCCAGGGGGGTTTTGGGAGGGACGCAGTATTTT. This translates into CAIPRGVLGGTQYF.